This T cell receptor (beta chain) was captured by sequencing in a study of regulatory T cells in long-lasting Graves disease. Findings and limits, study-wide: TRBV28, TRBJ1-2 and TRBJ2-5 were segments that persistent disease favored. Less diverse TCR repertoires were seen in persistent Graves' patients than in newly diagnosed ones.

iRepertoire HTBI primers and Arm-PCR of CDR3 regions built TCR beta libraries. TCRdb re-called the multiplex PCR reads with MiXCR, one entry per CDR3 protein. The table includes around 250,000 distinct CDR3 sequences, more than 15% detected once. Stated time point: newly diagnosed GD, antithyroid drugs for less than 3 months. Generation of the TCR library employed RNA extracted from PBMCs. Ten or more counts support this clonotype. As yet, its antigen is unknown. Germline V gene data show CDR1 as SQVTM and CDR2 as ANQGSEA. The V and J ends lost 4 bases and 0 bases, in that order; junction bases with no gene match: 5. This CDR3 spans 15 amino acids. The same sample was also studied in work on T cells in Graves' hyperthyroidism and ophthalmopathy. From that report: Diagnosis rested on symptoms, serum thyroxine and TRAb, thyroid ultrasound, and orbital computed tomography.

The sequence derives from a woman aged 25 to 39 with Graves disease. Specimen: peripheral blood mononuclear cells (PBMCs), collected at new diagnosis, from a patient treated with antithyroid drugs. The chain carries TRBV29-1 and TRBJ2-2; TRBD1 aligns across 7 bases. This CDR3 reads CSVGDRVANTGELFF. CDR3 DNA sequence: TGCAGCGTTGGAGACAGGGTAGCGAACACCGGGGAGCTGTTTTTT.